Sequencing of this TCR beta chain was carried out in a study of technical replicates of blood from several donors. Germline lookup yields CDR1 MGHRA and CDR2 YSYEKL. Trimming took off 7 bases at V and 5 bases at J, with 13 bases between the two ends. The length of the CDR3 is 13 residues. Using immunoSEQ multiplex PCR, the repertoire was profiled, and TCRdb retains in-frame clones only, with some absent. The repertoire holds tens of thousands of clones, with nearly 90% as singletons. This clone was observed a few times. The chain employs TRBV4-1 and TRBJ2-3, with D perhaps TRBD2 (5 bases). Sequenced: PBMCs. The source of this sequence is a human donor in good health. Some clones in this sample may be carry-over from other donors' samples. CDR3 coding DNA: TGCGCCAGCAAAGTAGGACTCGGAGATACGCAGTATTTT. Its translation is CASKVGLGDTQYF.